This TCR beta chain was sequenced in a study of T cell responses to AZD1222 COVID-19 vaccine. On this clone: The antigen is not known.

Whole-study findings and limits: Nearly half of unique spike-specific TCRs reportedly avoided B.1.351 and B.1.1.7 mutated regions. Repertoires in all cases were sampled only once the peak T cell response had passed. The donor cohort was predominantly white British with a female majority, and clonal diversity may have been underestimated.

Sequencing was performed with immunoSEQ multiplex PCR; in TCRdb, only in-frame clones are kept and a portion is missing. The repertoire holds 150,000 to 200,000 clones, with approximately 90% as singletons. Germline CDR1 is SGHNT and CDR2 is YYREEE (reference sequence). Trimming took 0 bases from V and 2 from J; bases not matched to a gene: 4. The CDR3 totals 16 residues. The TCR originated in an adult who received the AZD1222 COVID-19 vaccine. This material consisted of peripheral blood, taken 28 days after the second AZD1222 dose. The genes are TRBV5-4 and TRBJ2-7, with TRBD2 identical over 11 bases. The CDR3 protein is CASSLVLAGGPYEQYF. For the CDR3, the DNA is TGTGCCAGCAGCTTGGTCCTAGCGGGAGGCCCCTACGAGCAGTACTTC.